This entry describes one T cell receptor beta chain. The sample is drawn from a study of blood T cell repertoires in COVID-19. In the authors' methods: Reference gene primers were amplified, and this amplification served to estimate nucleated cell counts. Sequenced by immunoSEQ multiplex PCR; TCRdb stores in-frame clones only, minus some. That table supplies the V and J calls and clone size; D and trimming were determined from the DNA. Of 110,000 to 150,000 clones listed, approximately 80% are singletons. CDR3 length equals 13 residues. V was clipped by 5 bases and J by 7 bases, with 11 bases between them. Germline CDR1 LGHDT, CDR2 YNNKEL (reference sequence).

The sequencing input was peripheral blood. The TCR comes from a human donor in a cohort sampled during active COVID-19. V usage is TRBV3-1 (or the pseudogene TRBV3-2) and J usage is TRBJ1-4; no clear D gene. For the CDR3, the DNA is TGTGCCAGCAGCATCTCCGGGGTTGAAAAACTGTTTTTT. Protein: CASSISGVEKLFF.